These 9 T cell receptor beta chains share one sample of origin, sequenced in a study of regulatory T cells in long-lasting Graves disease. Sample time point: persistent/refractory GD, antithyroid drugs over 5 years with positive TRAb. Following extraction of RNA from PBMCs, that RNA was used to make the TCR library. Building the TCR beta libraries relied on iRepertoire HTBI primers, and CDR3 regions underwent Arm-PCR. Using its own MiXCR run on the multiplex PCR reads, TCRdb lists one record per CDR3 protein. The table includes a few hundred thousand distinct CDR3 sequences, less than 25% detected once. The source was peripheral blood mononuclear cells (PBMCs), collected when the disease was refractory, from a patient treated with antithyroid drugs. Receptor source: a female donor with Graves disease.

In the case of this clonotype: A much larger clonotype is one base distant, so this may be a read error. The V call is TRBV6-1, the J call TRBJ2-1; TRBD2 is a possible D gene (5 bases). V was pared by 2 bases and J by 0 bases, with 11 bases between. The CDR3 extends over 16 amino acids. Germline V gene lookup returns CDR1 MNHNS and CDR2 SASEGT. The CDR3 protein is CASSEYGESSYNEQFF. The CDR3 DNA reads as TGTGCCAGCAGTGAATATGGGGAGAGCTCCTACAATGAGCAGTTCTTC.

The chain links TRBV19 to TRBJ1-5, with 7 positions matching TRBD1. After removal of 4 bases from V and 5 bases from J, the junction contained 8 bases not matched to a gene. The length of the CDR3 is 15 residues. Germline lookup yields CDR1 LNHDA and CDR2 SQIVND (reference sequence). CDR3 sequence: CASSNTGDSYQPQHF. CDR3 DNA: TGTGCCAGTAGTAACACCGGGGACAGCTATCAGCCCCAGCATTTT. The entire variable domain, with the rest obtained from reference TRBV19 and TRBJ1-5, is as follows: DGGITQSPKYLFRKEGQNVTLSCEQNLNHDAMYWYRQDPGQGLRLIYYSQIVNDFQKGDIAEGYSVSREKKESFPLTVTSAQKNPTAFYLCASSNTGDSYQPQHFGDGTRLSIL.

The count of this clonotype is one. Germline and junction disagree at one end, which may indicate a read error. The chain uses TRBV7-2 and TRBJ2-6; perhaps TRBD1 as D (6 bases). The CDR3 is 16 residues long. The germline gives CDR1 SGHTA, CDR2 FQGNSA. The CDR3 DNA reads as TGTGCCAGCAGCTCTTCCGGGACACCTGGGGCCAACGTCCCGACTTTC. It is translated as CASSSSGTPGANVPTF.

This clonotype was picked up many times. V gene TRBV11-2 combines with J gene TRBJ1-1; maybe TRBD1 (5 bases). The CDR3 is 15 residues long. Germline V gene lookup returns CDR1 SGHAT and CDR2 FQNNGV. With 8 bases removed from V and 4 bases from J, the gap between germline ends came to 20 bases. This CDR3 reads CASRKRGAGGTEAFF. CDR3 coding DNA: TGTGCCAGCCGAAAGAGGGGAGCTGGAGGCACTGAAGCTTTCTTT.

The chain carries TRBV27 and TRBJ2-2; the match to TRBD2 covers 12 bases. Germline assignment: CDR1 MNHEY and CDR2 SMNVEV (reference sequence). Trimming at V came to 4 bases and at J to 4 bases, leaving 7 bases not matched to a gene. CDR3 length: 17 amino acids. The CDR3 region has the DNA TGTGCCAGCAGTTCAAAAGGACTAGCGGGGCGCACCGGGGAGCTGTTTTTT. It specifies CASSSKGLAGRTGELFF.

The genes are TRBV5-8 and TRBJ1-5; 7 bases are shared with TRBD1. CDR1 and CDR2 (germline): SGHTS, YDEGEE. The J segment lost 3 bases and the V segment lost 5 bases, leaving 8 bases of the junction unmatched. This CDR3 region has 15 residues. The CDR3 DNA reads TGTGCCAGCAGTCGCGACAGGGTCAACAATCAGCCCCAGCATTTT. This sequence encodes CASSRDRVNNQPQHF.

This clonotype has a count of ten or more. The rearrangement uses TRBV6-5 and TRBJ1-1; 7 bases fit TRBD1. The germline V gene encodes CDR1 MNHEY and CDR2 SVGAGI. CDR3 length: 15 residues. The V and J ends lost 4 bases and 4 bases, in that order; junction bases with no gene match: 9. CDR3 nucleotides: TGTGCCAGCAGTTTACTCGCCAGGGGGGGCACTGAAGCTTTCTTT. Protein product: CASSLLARGGTEAFF.

This clonotype was seen only a few times. The V call is TRBV4-3, the J call TRBJ1-6; 7 bases fit TRBD1. With V trimmed by 0 bases and J by 7 bases, 3 bases remained unmatched. Germline V CDR1 and CDR2: LGHNA, YSLEER. The CDR3 runs to 15 residues. For the CDR3, the DNA is TGCGCCAGCAGCCAAGATAGGGACAGCAATTCACCCCTCCACTTT. It is translated as CASSQDRDSNSPLHF.

This clonotype showed up just a few times. This rearrangement joins TRBV19 to TRBJ1-5, with D unresolved. Trimming removed 7 bases from V and 0 bases from J, with 7 bases in between. This CDR3 has 13 residues. The germline CDR1 and CDR2 sequences are LNHDA and SQIVND (reference sequence). The CDR3 is CASNKNSNQPQHF. The CDR3 DNA reads TGTGCCAGTAATAAGAATAGCAATCAGCCCCAGCATTTT.